This T cell receptor beta chain is from a study of CD8 T cells in Susac syndrome. CD8+ and CD4+ T cells from blood underwent TCR beta sequencing. Reverse transcription of about 0.45 to 1 ug RNA was performed with random hexamers. By means of immunoSEQ multiplex PCR, TCR beta CDR3 spanning 54 Vbeta and 13 Jbeta underwent amplification. TCRdb used MiXCR to reprocess the immunoSEQ multiplex PCR reads, holding one entry per CDR3 protein. This sample has 400,000 or so distinct CDR3 sequences, with 85% found just once. Germline V CDR1 and CDR2: SQVTM, ANQGSEA. The V and J ends lost 0 bases and 3 bases respectively, with 5 bases between them. CDR3 size: 12 residues.

The rearrangement links TRBV29-1 to TRBJ1-1; no reliable D call. This clonotype was obtained from a human donor with multiple sclerosis. Source material: CD8+ T cells from PBMCs. DNA for the CDR3: TGCAGCGTTGAAGAAAGGTACACTGAAGCTTTCTTT. Protein sequence: CSVEERYTEAFF.